The source of this T cell receptor beta chain is a study of CD8+ T cells in alopecia areata. Described treatment: oral pan-JAK inhibitor, 5-10 mg twice daily. This clone showed up just once. Once RNA had been extracted, it was reverse transcribed into cDNA to act as the sequencing template. Method: immunoSEQ multiplex PCR; TCRdb's copy keeps in-frame clones and lacks some. The sample has some 170,000 clones, about 53% seen once. CDR3 length: 15 residues. J was trimmed by 9 bases and V by 3 bases; bases with no gene match: 12. Per germline, CDR1 SQVTM and CDR2 ANQGSEA. Sequences were derived from CD8+ T cells sorted from blood, sampled at week 24, from a patient treated with tofacitinib. This sequence was found in a human donor with alopecia areata. V is TRBV29-1 and J is TRBJ2-1, with 9 bases matching TRBD2. In nucleotides, the CDR3 is TGCAGCGTTGACCCCCCTGGCGGGGGGGCGGGTGAGCAGTTCTTC. Translation: CSVDPPGGGAGEQFF.